The 30 T cell receptor beta chains below come from one sample, sequenced in a study of T cells after yellow fever vaccination (dated by TCRdb to between 2018 and 2020). The treatment or condition label on this specimen signifies: live attenuated yellow fever vaccine strain. Library method: 5' RACE. The reads were generated on an Illumina HiSeq 2500. Clones were called with MiXCR by TCRdb after fastp trimmed the public reads at Q25, and only in-frame beta chains were retained. For every CDR3 protein sequence, its rows merge into one entry that carries the most common genes and DNA. The sample table lists 400,000 or so distinct CDR3 sequences, around a tenth of them with a count of one. Around 18% of the sample is taken by the ten largest. This specimen was PBMCs, taken on the day of the first yellow fever vaccination. The receptors shown here come from a man between 18 and 29 years old who received the YFV17D yellow fever vaccine.

This clonotype showed up just once. The chain recombines TRBV5-4 with TRBJ1-2; 7 bases map to TRBD1. The trim removed 1 base at V and 8 bases at J, leaving 8 bases unmatched. CDR1 is SGHNT, CDR2 YYREEE, per germline (reference sequence). This CDR3 has 14 residues. The CDR3 DNA is TGTGCCAGCAGCTTGAGTATCACAGGGGAAGGCTACACCTTC. This codes for CASSLSITGEGYTF.

This clonotype occurred a few times. The J gene is TRBJ2-5, the V gene TRBV6-2 or TRBV6-3; TRBD2 might be the D (6 bases). V was shortened by 2 bases and J by 2 bases, with 15 bases between the two germline ends. This CDR3 comprises 16 residues. The germline CDR1 and CDR2 sequences are MNHEY and SVGEGT. CDR3 residues: CASSYGGAPLQETQYF. The CDR3 DNA reads as TGTGCCAGCAGTTACGGCGGGGCACCTCTTCAAGAGACCCAGTACTTC.

V usage is TRBV3-1 and J usage is TRBJ1-2; weak D call: TRBD1 (6 bases). Trimming took 4 bases from V and 8 from J, leaving 23 bases between them. This CDR3 is 16 amino acids long. Germline CDR1 reads LGHDT; CDR2 reads YNNKEL (reference sequence). The CDR3 spells CASSPLGGSGVKGYTF. The CDR3 nucleotides read TGTGCCAGCAGCCCACTCGGGGGCTCGGGGGTGAAGGGCTACACCTTC.

There are many counts of this clonotype. The CDR3 DNA sequence: TGTGCCAGCTTCGGGGGGCCCCCTCCCTACAATGAGCAGTTCTTC. Translated, it gives CASFGGPPPYNEQFF. The rearrangement uses TRBV12-3 or TRBV12-4 and TRBJ2-1; tentative D call: TRBD2 (7 bases). This CDR3 spans 15 amino acids. V dropped 8 bases and J dropped 2 bases, with 16 bases sitting between them.

This chain connects TRBV7-2 to TRBJ2-3; no definite D call. The CDR3 is made up of 14 amino acids. V lost 4 bases and J 2 bases, leaving 10 bases between the germline ends. Germline V gives CDR1 SGHTA, CDR2 FQGNSA. CDR3 DNA: TGTGCCAGCAGCTCCCCGAAGACCACAGATACGCAGTATTTT. This gives the protein CASSSPKTTDTQYF. Combining the CDR3 with reference TRBV7-2 and TRBJ2-3 gives the whole variable domain GAGVSQSPSNKVTEKGKDVELRCDPISGHTALYWYRQSLGQGLEFLIYFQGNSAPDKSGLPSDRFSAERTGGSVSTLTIQRTQQEDSAVYLCASSSPKTTDTQYFGPGTRLTVL.

The table lists this clonotype with a few counts. V usage is TRBV2 and J usage is TRBJ2-2; 8 bases match TRBD1. CDR1 is SNHLY and CDR2 is FYNNEI in the germline V gene. This CDR3 comprises 16 residues. Losses at the gene ends were 2 bases for V and 6 bases for J; bases not matched to a gene: 8. The CDR3 DNA reads as TGTGCCAGCAGTGAAAGGCAGGGGGCCTTGGCCGGGGAGCTGTTTTTT. Translating it yields CASSERQGALAGELFF.

The chain employs TRBV30 and TRBJ2-7; a possible D gene is TRBD2 (6 bases). This CDR3 has 13 residues. Germline CDR1 reads GTSNPN; CDR2 reads SVGIG (reference sequence). Deletions cut 2 bases from V and 4 bases from J, with 12 bases between. The chain's CDR3 is CAWSLGGRYEQYF. In nucleotides, the CDR3 is TGTGCCTGGAGTCTCGGGGGTAGGTACGAGCAGTACTTC.

DNA for the CDR3: TGTGCCAGCAGCCTGCTCATCATGGGGGACCCTGAAGCTTTCTTT. Protein: CASSLLIMGDPEAFF. The V gene is TRBV7-4, the J gene TRBJ1-1; D may be TRBD1 (5 bases). This CDR3 region has 15 residues. Germline CDR1 reads SGHVT; CDR2 reads SQSDAQ. Trimming took off 5 bases at V and 6 bases at J, with 19 bases between the two ends.

The chain recombines TRBV12-3 or TRBV12-4 with TRBJ1-4; possibly TRBD1 for D (5 bases). Between the trimmed V and J ends, which lost 2 bases and 7 bases, there was a span of 14 bases. The length of the CDR3 is 15 residues. The CDR3 bases are TGTGCCAGCAGTTTAATCGCCGGGGGGGGTGAAAAACTGTTTTTT. This translates into CASSLIAGGGEKLFF.

The genes are TRBV4-2 and TRBJ1-2; D remains ambiguous. Per germline, CDR1 LGHNA and CDR2 YNFKEQ. The CDR3 consists of 12 residues. The V end was cut by 1 base, the J end by 7 bases, with 7 bases between. The CDR3 loop is CASSQAQAGYTF. The CDR3 coding sequence is TGTGCCAGCAGCCAAGCTCAGGCTGGCTACACCTTC.

This sequence joins TRBV7-2 and TRBJ2-1; maybe TRBD1 (5 bases). The germline CDR1 and CDR2 sequences are SGHTA and FQGNSA. CDR3 length equals 12 residues. Trimming left V 5 bases short and J 10 bases short, with 12 bases between. CDR3 sequence reads: CASSTNGQEQFF. The CDR3 nucleotides are TGTGCCAGCAGCACCAATGGACAAGAGCAGTTCTTC.

The rearrangement uses TRBV29-1 and TRBJ1-1; a possible D gene is TRBD1 (5 bases). V lost 7 bases, J lost 4 bases, and 13 bases lay in between. The CDR3 contains 12 residues. CDR1 is SQVTM, CDR2 ANQGSEA, per germline. The CDR3 sequence is CSGRFGGTEAFF. CDR3 DNA sequence: TGCAGCGGGAGGTTTGGGGGCACTGAAGCTTTCTTT. The full variable domain, with the rest looked up from reference TRBV29-1 and TRBJ1-1, is SAVISQKPSRDICQRGTSLTIQCQVDSQVTMMFWYRQQPGQSLTLIATANQGSEATYESGFVIDKFPISRPNLTFSTLTVSNMSPEDSSIYLCSGRFGGTEAFFGQGTRLTVV.

In this sample, this clonotype turned up a few times. V and J are TRBV7-9 and TRBJ2-7; TRBD1 or TRBD2 may be the D gene (5 bases each). Germline loops: CDR1 SEHNR, CDR2 FQNEAQ (reference sequence). Trimming removed 5 bases from V and 0 bases from J, with 20 bases in between. This CDR3 spans 17 amino acids. CDR3 sequence (DNA): TGTGCCAGCAGCCGAAGGACGGGACCACCAACCTCCTACGAGCAGTACTTC. Translated: CASSRRTGPPTSYEQYF.

V is TRBV12-5 and J is TRBJ2-7; no definite D call. From germline, CDR1 is LGHNT and CDR2 FRNRAP. The CDR3 has 15 amino acids. Trimming removed 1 base from V and 4 bases from J, with 14 bases in between. The CDR3 DNA follows: TGTGCTAGTGGTTTGGCCCTTGGTAACCCTTACGAGCAGTACTTC. Amino acids: CASGLALGNPYEQYF.

This clonotype occurred a few times. The chain has TRBV18 and TRBJ2-1; D gene uncertain. This CDR3 region has 16 residues. Germline V CDR1 and CDR2: KGHSH, LQKENI. Between the trimmed V and J ends, which lost 2 bases and 0 bases, there was a span of 11 bases. For the CDR3, the DNA is TGTGCCAGCTCACCAGCAGTCTGGAGCTCCTACAATGAGCAGTTCTTC. Its translation is CASSPAVWSSYNEQFF.

At least ten counts were recorded for this clonotype. The rearrangement links TRBV7-2 to TRBJ1-5, with D unclear. V lost 1 base to trimming and J lost 7 bases, with 14 bases between them. Per germline, CDR1 SGHTA and CDR2 FQGNSA. The length of the CDR3 is 15 residues. Here the CDR3 DNA reads TGTGCCAGCAGCTTAGAAGCGGGGAGAAAACAGCCCCAGCATTTT. Translated: CASSLEAGRKQPQHF.

This clonotype was recorded a few times. The rearrangement links TRBV3-1 to TRBJ2-7; D unclear. Germline CDR1 LGHDT, CDR2 YNNKEL (reference sequence). CDR3 length equals 14 residues. V was trimmed by 1 base and J by 6 bases, leaving 13 bases between them. DNA for the CDR3: TGTGCCAGCAGCCAAGGACGTCTAGTCGGCGAGCAGTACGTC. It specifies CASSQGRLVGEQYV.

The J gene is TRBJ2-1, the V gene TRBV7-2; no clear D gene. CDR3 length: 13 amino acids. V gave up 5 bases and J gave up 9 bases, with 14 bases separating them. Looked up from germline, CDR1 is SGHTA and CDR2 is FQGNSA. The CDR3 loop is CASSQTVRSEQFF. The CDR3 nucleotides read TGTGCCAGCAGCCAGACGGTGCGAAGTGAGCAGTTCTTC.

This chain joins TRBV6-2 or TRBV6-3 and TRBJ2-7, with D uncertain. The germline gives CDR1 MNHEY, CDR2 SVGEGT. The CDR3 consists of 15 residues. V was trimmed by 6 bases and J by 0 bases, leaving 15 bases between them. The CDR3 is CASSPSGASSYEQYV. The CDR3 region has the DNA TGTGCCAGCAGCCCATCAGGAGCCAGCTCCTACGAGCAGTACGTC.

DNA for the CDR3: TGTGCCAGCAACCCGGCCCCTGCAACTAATGAAAAACTGTTTTTT. It is translated as CASNPAPATNEKLFF. The chain has TRBV28 and TRBJ1-4; D gene unclear. V was cut by 7 bases and J by 0 bases, with 12 bases left in between. The CDR3 runs to 15 residues. Germline values: CDR1 MDHEN, CDR2 SYDVKM.

The chain has TRBV29-1 and TRBJ1-1, with D possibly matching TRBD1 (5 bases). Germline values: CDR1 SQVTM, CDR2 ANQGSEA. V gave up 3 bases and J gave up 2 bases, with 10 bases separating them. This CDR3 has 13 residues. CDR3 residues: CSVDPGRNTEAFF. CDR3 bases: TGCAGCGTTGACCCGGGGCGAAACACTGAAGCTTTCTTT.

This clonotype was detected a few times. The rearrangement joins TRBV5-4 to TRBJ2-7; 10 positions match TRBD1. Losses at the gene ends were 0 bases for V and 3 bases for J; bases not matched to a gene: 6. Per the germline V gene, CDR1 is SGHNT and CDR2 is YYREEE (reference sequence). This CDR3 region has 16 residues. The chain's CDR3 is CASSLVTWDRGYEQYF. The CDR3 coding sequence is TGTGCCAGCAGCTTGGTTACGTGGGACAGGGGCTACGAGCAGTACTTC.

This clonotype occurred a few times. The J gene is TRBJ2-7, the V gene TRBV5-1; D is perhaps TRBD1 (6 bases). Trimming shortened V by 0 bases and J by 2 bases, and 9 bases separated the two germline ends. Germline V gives CDR1 SGHRS, CDR2 YFSETQ. The CDR3 consists of 14 residues. The CDR3: CASSLEGDTYEQYF. The CDR3 coding sequence is TGCGCCAGCAGCTTGGAAGGGGACACCTACGAGCAGTACTTC.

This clonotype has just a few counts. The chain carries TRBV10-3 and TRBJ1-2; TRBD1 is a possible D gene (6 bases). The CDR3 contains 13 residues. Deletions cut 6 bases from V and 8 bases from J, with 16 bases between. CDR1 ENHRY and CDR2 SYGVKD come from the germline V gene. CDR3 sequence reads: CAIRGDNLRGYTF. CDR3 bases: TGTGCCATCAGAGGGGACAACCTAAGAGGCTACACCTTC.

The sample holds a few counts of this clonotype. The chain is built from TRBV10-1 and TRBJ2-7; D not resolved. CDR3 length: 14 residues. V lost 0 bases, J lost 7 bases, and 13 bases lay in between. CDR1 WNHNN and CDR2 SYGVQD come from the germline V gene (reference sequence). In DNA, the CDR3 is TGCGCCAGCAGTGAGTCTCCGTTGGGTGGGGAGCAGTACTTC. Translating it yields CASSESPLGGEQYF.

The V and J genes are TRBV24-1 and TRBJ1-1; 8 bases agree with TRBD1. The CDR3 contains 12 residues. Germline CDR1 reads KGHDR; CDR2 reads SFDVKD. DNA for the CDR3: TGTGCTCCCTCCCCCCAGGGGGCGAAAGCTTTCTTT. It encodes CAPSPQGAKAFF.

V usage is TRBV6-5 and J usage is TRBJ2-2; TRBD1 matches 11 bases. Germline V CDR1 and CDR2: MNHEY, SVGAGI. Losses at the gene ends were 6 bases for V and 6 bases for J; bases not matched to a gene: 3. The CDR3 is 14 residues long. CDR3 residues: CASSRGQGAGELFF. The CDR3 DNA reads as TGTGCCAGCAGCCGGGGACAGGGGGCCGGGGAGCTGTTTTTT.

The rearrangement links TRBV5-1 to TRBJ1-2; 10 bases are a match to TRBD1. Germline values: CDR1 SGHRS, CDR2 YFSETQ. V lost 0 bases and J lost 5; bases outside the gene matches: 4. The CDR3 extends over 15 amino acids. CDR3 region: CASSLGQGASYGYTF. CDR3 nucleotide sequence: TGCGCCAGCAGCTTGGGACAGGGGGCTTCTTATGGCTACACCTTC.

This clonotype has a count of ten or more. The chain links TRBV3-1 to TRBJ1-2; D remains ambiguous. Trimming pared 4 bases from V and 5 bases from J, leaving 14 bases between. This CDR3 region has 14 residues. Germline CDR1 and CDR2: LGHDT and YNNKEL (reference sequence). DNA of the CDR3: TGTGCCAGCAGCCCAACCGGCCCGTCGTATGGCTACACCTTC. Translated, it gives CASSPTGPSYGYTF.

This clonotype was seen a handful of times. The chain uses TRBV28 and TRBJ1-5; D call uncertain. The germline V gene encodes CDR1 MDHEN and CDR2 SYDVKM. Trimming left V 8 bases short and J 0 bases short, with 14 bases between. This CDR3 is built from 15 residues. The CDR3 protein is CASGGGEDSNQPQHF. The CDR3 region has the DNA TGTGCCAGCGGCGGCGGAGAGGATAGCAATCAGCCCCAGCATTTT.